The rows below give T cell receptor beta chains drawn from one sample of a study of shared clonotypes between healthy human individuals. Libraries were prepared by immunoSEQ multiplex PCR; TCRdb keeps only in-frame clonotypes and omits some of them. Of some 2.1 million clones listed, over 85% are singletons. The sequencing sample was made of naive CD8+ T cells sorted from blood. These receptors came from a man aged 18 to 30 in good health. Both conserved end residues are part of each CDR3.

V gene | CDR3 protein
TRBV25-1 | CASSPSGQRPEAFF
TRBV7-9 | CASSLGQGSEAFF
TRBV6-6 | CASRSGGINSPLHF
TRBV29-1 | CSVEGQYYEQYF
TRBV9 | CASSTTGGRTGDEQFF
TRBV29-1 | CSVYGQGAKDTEAFF
TRBV27 | CASSFQRGGTYEQYF
TRBV28 | CASSFRGLGNQPQHF
TRBV7-9 | CASSLGWTGGNTEAFF
TRBV7-9 | CASSGTEEAFF
TRBV7-2 | CASSRRGLADNEQFF
TRBV2 | CASSGRLGGTGELFF
TRBV5-6 | CASSSGNEANVLTF
TRBV5-5 | CASSSHLNTEAFF
TRBV2 | CASSDWGQETQYF
TRBV30 | CAQSSNTEAFF
TRBV10-2 | CASTALRLAGPDTQYF
TRBV27 | CASSLSIAEGETQYF
TRBV4-1 | CASSQDRHSYEQYF
TRBV11-3 | CASRLKGTSYEQYF
TRBV14 | CASSKRTSYNEQFF
TRBV9 | CASSEGASGAYEQYF
TRBV4-3 | CASSQDGTSGRDEQYF
TRBV7-8 | CASSLGRGSGNTIYF
TRBV19 | CASSSRAPTPSEQYF
TRBV7-9 | CASSQTPGRRNTEAFF
TRBV7-2 | CASSSAGTGDGYTF
TRBV28 | CASSPGQPGLAVSFF
TRBV10-3 | CAISAGGPATNEKLFF
TRBV6-1 | CASSALVAYEQYF
TRBV7-4 | CASSWRQTSSYEQYF
TRBV15 | CATSRDRTGGNTGELFF
TRBV11-2 | CASSLESGTGKVNEQFF
TRBV5-1 | CASSLDSPSLLGFNNEQFF
TRBV4-1 | CASSPGLNHEQYF
TRBV9 | CASSALSGPEKLFF
TRBV7-9 | CASSSKGTDTQYF
TRBV5-1 | CASSLEGQSYTDTQYF
TRBV11-2 | CASSLKTGPIGDYGYTF
TRBV7-9 | CASSLWDSSYEQYF
TRBV28 | CASSLQGQETQYF
TRBV4-1 | CASSQRRTYEQYF